This TCR beta chain comes out of a study of cytomegalovirus exposure and HLA in healthy donors. Study summary: Membership in the Caucasian-associated ancestry cluster was found for 75% to 90% of about 430 genotyped donors.

The germline V gene encodes CDR1 KGHSH and CDR2 LQKENI. This CDR3 spans 14 amino acids. Deletions cut 6 bases from V and 3 bases from J, with 14 bases between. A word on this clone: Its target is unknown.

In the PCR, 60 Vbeta and 13 Jbeta primers were used. Profiled with immunoSEQ multiplex PCR; TCRdb holds only in-frame clones, not every one. Here the sample spans fewer than 350,000 clones, around nine tenths being singletons. Study results and limitations: With further analysis later on, most CMV-associated TCR beta chains appeared HLA-restricted. Relative to equally common others, HLA-associated TCR beta chains showed greater clonal expansion in a later analysis. According to the study, around 160 TCR beta chains were cytomegalovirus-associated.

V and J are TRBV18 and TRBJ1-1; D uncertain. Source material: PBMCs. This receptor was identified in a woman aged 18-29 years in good health and CMV-seronegative. The CDR3 region has the DNA TGTGCCAGCTCCCCCCTAGAATTGGACACTGAAGCTTTCTTT. Translated: CASSPLELDTEAFF.